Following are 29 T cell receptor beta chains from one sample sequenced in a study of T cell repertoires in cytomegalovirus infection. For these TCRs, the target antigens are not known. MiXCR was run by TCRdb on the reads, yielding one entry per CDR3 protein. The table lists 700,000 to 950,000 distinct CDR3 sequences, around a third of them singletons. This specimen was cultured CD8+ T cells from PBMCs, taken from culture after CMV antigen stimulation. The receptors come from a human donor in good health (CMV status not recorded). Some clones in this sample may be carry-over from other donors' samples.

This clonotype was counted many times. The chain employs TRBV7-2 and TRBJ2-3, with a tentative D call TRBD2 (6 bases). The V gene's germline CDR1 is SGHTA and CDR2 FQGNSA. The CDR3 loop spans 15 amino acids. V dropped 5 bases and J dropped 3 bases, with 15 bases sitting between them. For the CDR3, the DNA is TGTGCCAGCAGCCCAGCAGGAGGAGGGACAGATACGCAGTATTTT. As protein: CASSPAGGGTDTQYF.

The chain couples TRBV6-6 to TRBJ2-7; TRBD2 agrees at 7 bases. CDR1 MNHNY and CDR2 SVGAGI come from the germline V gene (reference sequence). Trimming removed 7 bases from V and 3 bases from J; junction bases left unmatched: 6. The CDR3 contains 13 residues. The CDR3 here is CASTNGGFYEQYV. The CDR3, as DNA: TGTGCCAGCACCAACGGGGGGTTCTACGAGCAGTACGTC.

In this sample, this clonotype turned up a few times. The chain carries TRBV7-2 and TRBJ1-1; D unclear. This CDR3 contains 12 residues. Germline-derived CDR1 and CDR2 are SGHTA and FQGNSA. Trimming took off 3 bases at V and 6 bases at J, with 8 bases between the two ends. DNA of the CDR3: TGTGCCAGCAGCTTCCAGGCGGCTGAAGCTTTCTTT. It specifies CASSFQAAEAFF.

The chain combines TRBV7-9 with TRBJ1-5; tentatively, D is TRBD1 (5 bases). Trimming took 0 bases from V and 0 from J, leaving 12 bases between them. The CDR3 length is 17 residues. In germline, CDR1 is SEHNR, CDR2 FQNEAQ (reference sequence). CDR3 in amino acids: CASSLARTRFSNQPQHF. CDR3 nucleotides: TGTGCCAGCAGCTTAGCGAGGACAAGGTTTAGCAATCAGCCCCAGCATTTT.

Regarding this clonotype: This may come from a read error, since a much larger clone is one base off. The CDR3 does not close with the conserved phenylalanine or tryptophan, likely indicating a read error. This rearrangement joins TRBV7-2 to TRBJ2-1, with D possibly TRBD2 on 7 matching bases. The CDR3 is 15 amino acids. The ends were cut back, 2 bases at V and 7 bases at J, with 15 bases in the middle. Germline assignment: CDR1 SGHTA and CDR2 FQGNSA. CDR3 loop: CASSLSGGLLNEQFY. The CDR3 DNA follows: TGTGCCAGCAGCTTATCGGGGGGCCTCCTAAATGAGCAGTTCTAC.

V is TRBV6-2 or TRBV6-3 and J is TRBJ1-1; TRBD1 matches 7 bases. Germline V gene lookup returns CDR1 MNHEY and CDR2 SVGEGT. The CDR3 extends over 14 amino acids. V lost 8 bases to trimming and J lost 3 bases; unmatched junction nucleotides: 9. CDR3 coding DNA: TGTGCCAGCGGATCCGTCGACAGGGACACTGAAGCTTTCTTT. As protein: CASGSVDRDTEAFF.

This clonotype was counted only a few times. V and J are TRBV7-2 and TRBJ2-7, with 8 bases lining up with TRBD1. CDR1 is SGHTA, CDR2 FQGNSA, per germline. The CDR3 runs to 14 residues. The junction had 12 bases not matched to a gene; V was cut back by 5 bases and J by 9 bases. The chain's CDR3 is CASSPTIQGVSQYF. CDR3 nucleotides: TGTGCCAGCAGCCCTACGATACAGGGGGTGTCGCAGTACTTC.

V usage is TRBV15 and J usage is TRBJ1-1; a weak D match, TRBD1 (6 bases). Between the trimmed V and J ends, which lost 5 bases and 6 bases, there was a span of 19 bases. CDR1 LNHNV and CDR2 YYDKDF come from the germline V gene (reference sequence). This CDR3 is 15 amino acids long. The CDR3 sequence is CATSEHRDTGSEAFF. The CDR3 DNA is TGTGCCACCAGCGAACACCGGGACACAGGCTCTGAAGCTTTCTTT.

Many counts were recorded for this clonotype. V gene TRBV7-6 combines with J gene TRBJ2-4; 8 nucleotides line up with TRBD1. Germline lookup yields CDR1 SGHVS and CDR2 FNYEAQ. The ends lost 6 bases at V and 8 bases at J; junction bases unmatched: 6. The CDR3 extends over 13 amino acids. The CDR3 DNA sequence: TGTGCCAGCAGTGACAGGGGAGGAGACATTCAGTACTTC. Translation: CASSDRGGDIQYF. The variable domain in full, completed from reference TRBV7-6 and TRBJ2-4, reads GAGVSQSPRYKVTKRGQDVALRCDPISGHVSLYWYRQALGQGPEFLTYFNYEAQQDKSGLPNDRFSAERPEGSISTLTIQRTEQRDSAMYRCASSDRGGDIQYFGAGTRLSVL.

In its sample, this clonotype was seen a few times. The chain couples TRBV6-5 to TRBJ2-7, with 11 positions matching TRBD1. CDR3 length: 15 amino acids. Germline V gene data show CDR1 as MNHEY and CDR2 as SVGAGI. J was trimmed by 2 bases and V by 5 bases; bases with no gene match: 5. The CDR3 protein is CASSPWGQGAYEQYF. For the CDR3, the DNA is TGTGCCAGCAGTCCCTGGGGACAGGGGGCCTACGAGCAGTACTTC.

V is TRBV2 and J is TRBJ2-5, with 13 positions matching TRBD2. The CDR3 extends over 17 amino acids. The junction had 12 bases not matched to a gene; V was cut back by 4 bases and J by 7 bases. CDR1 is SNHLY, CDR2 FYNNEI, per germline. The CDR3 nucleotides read TGTGCCAGCAGTGGACTAGCGGGGGGCCTGTCCACAGGGACCCAGTACTTC. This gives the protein CASSGLAGGLSTGTQYF.

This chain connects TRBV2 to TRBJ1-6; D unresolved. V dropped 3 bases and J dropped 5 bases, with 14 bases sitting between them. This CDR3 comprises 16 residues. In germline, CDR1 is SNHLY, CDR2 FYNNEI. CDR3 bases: TGTGCCAGCAGTGATTGGGCGAACCATAATAATTCACCCCTCCACTTT. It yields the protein CASSDWANHNNSPLHF.

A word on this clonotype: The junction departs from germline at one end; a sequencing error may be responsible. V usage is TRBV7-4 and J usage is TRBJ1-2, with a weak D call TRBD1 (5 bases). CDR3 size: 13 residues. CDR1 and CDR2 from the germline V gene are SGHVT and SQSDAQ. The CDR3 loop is CVSSRPREGGYTF. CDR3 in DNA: TGTGTCAGCAGCCGCCCCAGGGAGGGTGGCTACACCTTC. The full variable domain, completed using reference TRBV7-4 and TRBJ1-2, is GAGVSQSPRYKVAKRGRDVALRCDSISGHVTLYWYRQTLGQGSEVLTYSQSDAQRDKSGRPSGRFSAERPERSVSTLKIQRTEQGDSAVYLCVSSRPREGGYTFGSGTRLTVV.

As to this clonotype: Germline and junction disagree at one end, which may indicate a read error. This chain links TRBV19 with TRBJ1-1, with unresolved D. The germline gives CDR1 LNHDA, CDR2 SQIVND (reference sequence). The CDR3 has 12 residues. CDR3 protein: CASCIDQLKRIF. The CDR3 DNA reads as TGTGCCAGTTGTATAGATCAGTTGAAGAGGATCTTT.

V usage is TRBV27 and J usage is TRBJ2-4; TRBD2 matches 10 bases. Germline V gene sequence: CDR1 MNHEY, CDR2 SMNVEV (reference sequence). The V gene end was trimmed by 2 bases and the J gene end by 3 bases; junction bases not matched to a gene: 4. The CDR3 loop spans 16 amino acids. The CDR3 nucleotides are TGTGCCAGCAGTTTACTAGCGGGGGCGATCAAAAACATTCAGTACTTC. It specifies CASSLLAGAIKNIQYF.

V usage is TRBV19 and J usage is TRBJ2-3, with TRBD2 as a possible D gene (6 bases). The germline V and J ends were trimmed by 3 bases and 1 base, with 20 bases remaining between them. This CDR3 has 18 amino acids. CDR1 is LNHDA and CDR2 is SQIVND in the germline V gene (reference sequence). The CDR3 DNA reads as TGTGCCAGTAGTATCCGACTAGTGGGCTCACCTCGCACAGATACGCAGTATTTT. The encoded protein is CASSIRLVGSPRTDTQYF.

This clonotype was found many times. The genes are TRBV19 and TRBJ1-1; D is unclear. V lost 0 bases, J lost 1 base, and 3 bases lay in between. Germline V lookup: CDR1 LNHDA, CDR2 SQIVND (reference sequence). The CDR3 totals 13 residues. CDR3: CASSIDENTEAFF. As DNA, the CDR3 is TGTGCCAGTAGTATAGACGAGAACACTGAAGCTTTCTTT.

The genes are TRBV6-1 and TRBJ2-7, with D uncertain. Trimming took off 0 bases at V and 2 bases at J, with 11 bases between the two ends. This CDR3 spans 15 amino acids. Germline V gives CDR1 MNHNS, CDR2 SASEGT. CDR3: CASSEAVLPAYEQYF. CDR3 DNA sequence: TGTGCCAGCAGTGAAGCGGTCCTACCGGCCTACGAGCAGTACTTC.

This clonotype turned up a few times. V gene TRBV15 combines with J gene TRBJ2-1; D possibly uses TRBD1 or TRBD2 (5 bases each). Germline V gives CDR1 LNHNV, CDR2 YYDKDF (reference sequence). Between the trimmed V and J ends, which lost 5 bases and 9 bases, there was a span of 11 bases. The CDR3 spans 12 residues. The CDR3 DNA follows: TGTGCCACCAGCGGGGGACCCCCTGAGCAGTTCTTC. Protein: CATSGGPPEQFF.

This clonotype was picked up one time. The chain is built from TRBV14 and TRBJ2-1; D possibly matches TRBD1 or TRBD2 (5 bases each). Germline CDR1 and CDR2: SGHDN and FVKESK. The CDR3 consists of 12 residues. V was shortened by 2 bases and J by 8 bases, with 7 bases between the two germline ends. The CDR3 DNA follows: TGTGCCAGCAGCCAACCGGGACATGAGCAGTTCTTC. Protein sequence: CASSQPGHEQFF.

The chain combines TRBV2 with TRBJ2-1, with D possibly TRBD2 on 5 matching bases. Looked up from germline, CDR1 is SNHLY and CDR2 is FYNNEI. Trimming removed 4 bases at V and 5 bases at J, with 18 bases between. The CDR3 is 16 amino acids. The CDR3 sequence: CASSGWTENADNEQFF. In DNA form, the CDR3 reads TGTGCCAGCAGTGGTTGGACTGAGAATGCGGACAATGAGCAGTTCTTC.

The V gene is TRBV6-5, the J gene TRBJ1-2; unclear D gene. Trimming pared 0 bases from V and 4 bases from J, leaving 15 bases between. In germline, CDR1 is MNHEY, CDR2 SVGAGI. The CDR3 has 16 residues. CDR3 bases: TGTGCCAGCAGTTACTCGGGTTTGTCCCTGGGCTATGGCTACACCTTC. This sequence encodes CASSYSGLSLGYGYTF.

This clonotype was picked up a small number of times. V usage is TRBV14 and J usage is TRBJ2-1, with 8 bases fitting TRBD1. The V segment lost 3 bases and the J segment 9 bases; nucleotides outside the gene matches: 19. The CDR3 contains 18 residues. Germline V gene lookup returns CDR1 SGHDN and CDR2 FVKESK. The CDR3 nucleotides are TGTGCCAGCAGCCAGCTCCCTCCTGACAGGGGAATATGGAGTGAGCAGTTCTTC. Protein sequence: CASSQLPPDRGIWSEQFF.

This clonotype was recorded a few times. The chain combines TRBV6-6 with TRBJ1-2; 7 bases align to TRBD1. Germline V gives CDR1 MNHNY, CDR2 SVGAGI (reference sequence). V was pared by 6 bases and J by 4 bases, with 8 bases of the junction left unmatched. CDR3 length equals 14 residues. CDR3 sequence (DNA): TGTGCCAGCAGCGGGCAGGGGGAGGGCTATGGCTACACCTTC. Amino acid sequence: CASSGQGEGYGYTF.

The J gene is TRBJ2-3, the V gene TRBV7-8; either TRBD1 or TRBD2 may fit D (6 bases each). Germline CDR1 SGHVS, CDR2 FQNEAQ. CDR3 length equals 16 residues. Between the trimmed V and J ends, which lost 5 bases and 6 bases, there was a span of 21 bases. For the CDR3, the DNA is TGTGCCAGCAGCACTCCGGAGGGGCAGGGGATCGATACGCAGTATTTT. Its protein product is CASSTPEGQGIDTQYF.

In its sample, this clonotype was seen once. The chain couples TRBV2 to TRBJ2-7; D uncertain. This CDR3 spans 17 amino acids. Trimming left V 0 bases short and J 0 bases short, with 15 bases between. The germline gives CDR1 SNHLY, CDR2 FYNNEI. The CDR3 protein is CASSEAFFRASSYEQYF. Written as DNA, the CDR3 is TGTGCCAGCAGTGAAGCTTTTTTTAGGGCGAGCTCCTACGAGCAGTACTTC.

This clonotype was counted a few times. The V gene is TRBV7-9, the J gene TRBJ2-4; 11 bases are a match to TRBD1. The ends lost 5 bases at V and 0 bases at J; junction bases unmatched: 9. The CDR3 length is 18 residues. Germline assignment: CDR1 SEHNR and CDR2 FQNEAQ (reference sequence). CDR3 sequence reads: CASSRTGGGKLAKNIQYF. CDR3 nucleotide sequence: TGTGCCAGCAGCCGGACAGGGGGCGGAAAACTAGCCAAAAACATTCAGTACTTC.

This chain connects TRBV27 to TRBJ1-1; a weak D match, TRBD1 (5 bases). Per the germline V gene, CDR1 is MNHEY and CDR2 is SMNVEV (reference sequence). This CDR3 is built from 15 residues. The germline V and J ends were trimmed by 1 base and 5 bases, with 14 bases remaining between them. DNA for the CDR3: TGTGCCAGCAGTTTATATGACAGTGAGAGTACTGAAGCTTTCTTT. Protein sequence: CASSLYDSESTEAFF.

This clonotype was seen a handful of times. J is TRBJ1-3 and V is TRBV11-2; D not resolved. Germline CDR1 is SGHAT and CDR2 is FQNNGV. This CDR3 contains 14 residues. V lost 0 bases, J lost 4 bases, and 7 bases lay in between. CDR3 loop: CASSLEHPGNTIYF. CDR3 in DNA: TGTGCCAGCAGCTTAGAACACCCCGGAAACACCATATATTTT.